This T cell receptor (beta chain) was observed in a study of T cells after posttransplantation cyclophosphamide. This table comes from immunoSEQ multiplex PCR, and its TCRdb copy is limited to in-frame clones, with some not included. The sample has 30,000 or so clones, 80% to 90% seen once. The study's findings and limits: After PTCy, TRB diversity resembled that of CNI/methotrexate controls. Blood and skin or GI T cell repertoires showed limited TRB overlap.

In the case of this clone: The antigen is not known.

This TCR derives from a woman between 35 and 50 years old with a blood cancer, CMV-positive, and with a related stem cell donor. The sequenced sample consisted of PBMCs.

For the CDR3, the DNA is TGTGCCAGCAGCGTTCTTGGGACAGGGTCCTACGAGCAGTACTTC. Protein sequence: CASSVLGTGSYEQYF. The chain recombines TRBV28 with TRBJ2-7, with 9 nucleotides matching TRBD1. The CDR3 runs to 15 residues. V lost 6 bases and J lost 1; bases outside the gene matches: 7. Germline V gene data show CDR1 as MDHEN and CDR2 as SYDVKM.